This record looks at one T cell receptor (beta chain) sequence and its context. What it binds is not known. This sample was included in a study of OX40 agonist ivuxolimab in advanced cancers. Study-wide findings and caveats: Among some nonresponders, normalized T-cell clonal expansion was also low.

This table comes from immunoSEQ multiplex PCR, and its TCRdb copy is limited to in-frame clones, with some not included. The table lists fewer than 90,000 clones, 88% of them singletons. The CDR3 length is 14 residues. V lost 1 base to trimming and J lost 0 bases, with 3 bases between them. Germline CDR1 and CDR2: SGHTA and FQGNSA. The chain couples TRBV7-2 to TRBJ2-2; D not resolved. The sequences come from CD4+ or CD8+ T cells sorted from blood, collected in a trial of the OX40 agonist ivuxolimab. The sequence came from an adult with an advanced solid tumor such as melanoma, head and neck, liver or kidney cancer. CDR3 sequence (DNA): TGTGCCAGCAGCTTAGACACGAACACCGGGGAGCTGTTTTTT. Its protein product is CASSLDTNTGELFF.